These T cell receptor beta chains were read from a single sample in a study of CD8 T cells in Susac syndrome. TCRdb ran MiXCR on the immunoSEQ multiplex PCR reads and lists one entry per CDR3 protein. In the table there are around 95,000 distinct CDR3 sequences, roughly 96% of which are singletons. Source material: CD8+ T cells from PBMCs. The receptors here all came from a human donor with Susac syndrome. Each CDR3 is given with its conserved first and last residue. Each record gives: clone size, V gene, J gene, D gene, CDR3 protein, CDR3 DNA. A D gene is named only where the DNA matches it firmly. The size entry is marked missing in some rows and otherwise reads once, few, many or a size class.

>NA|TRBV15|TRBJ1-2|NA
CATQGNYGYTF
TGTGCCACCCAGGGCAACTATGGCTACACCTTC
>NA|TRBV12-3/TRBV12-4|TRBJ1-1|NA
CASRPSWGLEGTEAFF
TGTGCCAGCAGGCCCTCGTGGGGGCTTGAGGGCACTGAAGCTTTCTTT
>NA|TRBV5-6|TRBJ2-7|TRBD2
CASSLWLAGGYEQYF
TGTGCCAGCAGCTTGTGGCTAGCGGGAGGCTACGAGCAGTACTTC
>once|TRBV7-2|TRBJ1-1|NA
CASSPPEAPEAFF
TGTGCCAGCAGTCCTCCCGAGGCACCAGAAGCTTTCTTT
>NA|TRBV20-1|TRBJ2-7|NA
CSARVSGTYEQYF
TGCAGTGCTAGAGTATCTGGGACCTACGAGCAGTACTTC
>NA|TRBV15|TRBJ2-2|NA
CATSPKENTGELFF
TGTGCCACCAGCCCAAAGGAAAACACCGGGGAGCTGTTTTTT
>NA|TRBV27|TRBJ2-5|TRBD1
CASSWTGMGETQYF
TGTGCCAGCAGTTGGACAGGGATGGGAGAGACCCAGTACTTC
>NA|TRBV27|TRBJ2-3|NA
CASSLYDTQYF
TGTGCCAGCAGTTTATACGATACGCAGTATTTT
>NA|TRBV7-8|TRBJ2-1|NA
CASSLRDPTVNEQFF
TGTGCCAGCAGCTTACGGGACCCTACCGTCAATGAGCAGTTCTTC
>NA|TRBV5-1|TRBJ2-5|TRBD1
CASSLQGAQETQYF
TGCGCCAGCAGCCTACAGGGGGCCCAAGAGACCCAGTACTTC
>NA|TRBV29-1|TRBJ2-2|TRBD1
CSVEEGQGAAGELFF
TGCAGCGTTGAAGAAGGACAGGGGGCCGCCGGGGAGCTGTTTTTT
>NA|TRBV7-9|TRBJ2-3|TRBD2
CASLLGTSDQDTQYF
TGTGCCAGCCTGCTGGGGACTAGCGATCAAGATACGCAGTATTTT
>NA|TRBV4-1|TRBJ1-4|TRBD1
CASSLDRSNEKLFF
TGCGCCAGCAGCCTGGACAGGTCAAATGAAAAACTGTTTTTT
>NA|TRBV27|TRBJ2-4|NA
CASSRTEGSIQYF
TGTGCCAGCAGCCGGACCGAGGGTAGCATTCAGTACTTC
>NA|TRBV18|TRBJ2-7|TRBD1
CASSPLGQSYEQYF
TGTGCCAGCTCACCACTGGGACAGTCCTACGAGCAGTACTTC
>NA|TRBV19|TRBJ2-1|TRBD2
CASSSPSGSPNEQFF
TGTGCCAGTAGTAGCCCTAGCGGGAGTCCCAATGAGCAGTTCTTC
>once|TRBV16|TRBJ1-5|NA
CASSPSGRGTGSTNQPQHF
TGTGCCAGCAGCCCGTCGGGCAGGGGAACGGGGTCTACTAATCAGCCCCAGCATTTT
>few|TRBV5-8|TRBJ1-1|NA
CASSLGSWVSTEAFF
TGTGCCAGCAGCTTGGGATCTTGGGTGAGCACTGAAGCTTTCTTT
>NA|TRBV7-6|TRBJ1-1|NA
CASSLARGDTEAFF
TGTGCCAGCAGCTTAGCGCGGGGGGACACTGAAGCTTTCTTT
>NA|TRBV29-1|TRBJ1-1|NA
CSVEDPGAVTEAFF
TGCAGCGTTGAAGATCCGGGGGCGGTGACTGAAGCTTTCTTT
>NA|TRBV7-2|TRBJ2-3|NA
CASSFGTSTDTQYF
TGTGCCAGCAGCTTTGGCACTAGCACAGATACGCAGTATTTT
>NA|TRBV7-7|TRBJ2-5|TRBD2
CASGLAGETQYF
TGTGCCAGTGGACTAGCGGGGGAGACCCAGTACTTC
>NA|TRBV4-1|TRBJ1-2|NA
CASSQDRQGLNGYTF
TGCGCCAGCAGCCAAGATAGGCAGGGGTTGAATGGCTACACCTTC
>few|TRBV12-3/TRBV12-4|TRBJ2-7|NA
CASTGSSYEQYF
TGTGCCAGCACGGGCAGTTCCTACGAGCAGTACTTC
>NA|TRBV6-6|TRBJ1-6|TRBD1
CASSQDREVHSPLHF
TGTGCCAGCAGCCAGGACAGGGAGGTTCATTCACCCCTCCACTTT
>once|TRBV29-1|TRBJ1-1|NA
CSVAPWGLGTEAFF
TGCAGCGTGGCCCCATGGGGGCTTGGCACTGAAGCTTTCTTT
>NA|TRBV4-1|TRBJ1-1|TRBD1
CASSQDDGTGGNNEAFF
TGCGCCAGCAGCCAAGACGACGGAACAGGGGGTAACAACGAAGCTTTCTTT
>NA|TRBV20-1|TRBJ2-3|TRBD2
CSARPSSGFTDTQYF
TGCAGTGCCCGCCCCTCTAGCGGGTTTACAGATACGCAGTATTTT
>NA|TRBV9|TRBJ2-1|NA
CASSSPTHEGQFF
TGTGCCAGCAGCTCCCCAACACACGAGGGGCAGTTCTTC
>NA|TRBV29-1|TRBJ2-3|NA
CSGGGHTDTQYF
TGCAGCGGGGGGGGCCACACAGATACGCAGTATTTT
>NA|TRBV2|TRBJ2-5|TRBD2
CASSGQAGGQETQYF
TGTGCCAGCAGTGGGCAAGCGGGGGGACAAGAGACCCAGTACTTC
>NA|TRBV13|TRBJ2-5|NA
CASSRDLAEETQYF
TGTGCCAGCAGCCGGGACTTAGCGGAGGAGACCCAGTACTTC
>NA|TRBV20-1|TRBJ2-1|TRBD2
CSARVAGVYNEQFF
TGCAGTGCTAGAGTAGCGGGGGTATACAATGAGCAGTTCTTC
>NA|TRBV20-1|TRBJ1-6|NA
CSASPQTGGSSPLHF
TGCAGTGCTAGCCCCCAAACAGGTGGGAGTTCACCCCTCCACTTT
>NA|TRBV7-9|TRBJ1-5|NA
CASSKGVGNQPQHF
TGTGCCAGCAGCAAAGGGGTGGGCAATCAGCCCCAGCATTTT
>NA|TRBV11-2|TRBJ2-2|NA
CASSPFTGELFF
TGTGCCAGCAGCCCCTTCACCGGGGAGCTGTTTTTT
>NA|TRBV29-1|TRBJ1-5|TRBD1
CSVSTGEGNQPQHF
TGCAGCGTTTCGACAGGGGAGGGCAATCAGCCCCAGCATTTT
>NA|TRBV11-2|TRBJ2-7|NA
CASSFGSTYEQYF
TGTGCCAGCAGCTTTGGCAGCACCTACGAGCAGTACTTC
>NA|TRBV7-9|TRBJ2-5|NA
CASSTLTAQETQYF
TGTGCCAGCAGCACACTGACGGCCCAAGAGACCCAGTACTTC
>few|TRBV6-5|TRBJ1-3|NA
CASSADRSGNTIYF
TGTGCCAGCAGTGCGGACCGCTCTGGAAACACCATATATTTT
>NA|TRBV7-9|TRBJ1-5|NA
CASSLGGVSNQPQHF
TGTGCCAGCAGCTTAGGGGGGGTTAGCAATCAGCCCCAGCATTTT
>NA|TRBV2|TRBJ1-6|NA
CASSEAHLDQGRSPLHF
TGTGCCAGCAGTGAAGCGCATCTTGATCAGGGACGATCACCCCTCCACTTT
>NA|TRBV6-5|TRBJ2-7|NA
CASSYSGTQPYEQYF
TGTGCCAGCAGTTACTCAGGCACGCAGCCGTACGAGCAGTACTTC
>NA|TRBV15|TRBJ2-5|TRBD2
CATSRAPGGVETQYF
TGTGCCACCAGCAGAGCCCCGGGGGGGGTAGAGACCCAGTACTTC
>NA|TRBV2|TRBJ2-1|TRBD2
CANRRGYNEQFF
TGTGCCAACCGGCGGGGGTACAATGAGCAGTTCTTC
>NA|TRBV20-1|TRBJ2-7|NA
CSAHAKGPHEQYF
TGCAGTGCCCACGCGAAGGGTCCCCACGAGCAGTACTTC
>NA|TRBV20-1|TRBJ2-7|NA
CSARALGGGPLEQYF
TGCAGTGCTAGAGCCCTTGGGGGGGGGCCTTTAGAGCAGTACTTC
>NA|TRBV9|TRBJ2-2|NA
CASSVVWGGELFF
TGTGCCAGCAGCGTGGTCTGGGGCGGGGAGCTGTTTTTT
>NA|TRBV3-1|TRBJ2-7|NA
CASSHAGVEQYF
TGTGCCAGCAGCCATGCAGGGGTCGAGCAGTACTTC
>NA|TRBV13|TRBJ2-3|NA
CASRDGGLDTQYF
TGTGCCAGCAGGGATGGGGGGCTAGATACGCAGTATTTT
>NA|TRBV20-1|TRBJ1-2|NA
CSAREMRGYGYTF
TGCAGTGCTAGAGAAATGAGAGGGTATGGCTACACCTTC